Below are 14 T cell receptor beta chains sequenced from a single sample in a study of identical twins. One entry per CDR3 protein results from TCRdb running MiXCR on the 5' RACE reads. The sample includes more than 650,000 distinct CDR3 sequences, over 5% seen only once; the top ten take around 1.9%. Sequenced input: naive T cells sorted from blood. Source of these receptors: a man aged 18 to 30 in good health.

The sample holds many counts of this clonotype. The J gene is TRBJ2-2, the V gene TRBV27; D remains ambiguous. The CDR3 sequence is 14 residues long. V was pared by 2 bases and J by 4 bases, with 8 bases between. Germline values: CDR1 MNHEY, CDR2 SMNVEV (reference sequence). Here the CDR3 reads CASSLNPSTGELFF. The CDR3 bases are TGTGCCAGCAGTTTAAACCCGAGCACCGGGGAGCTGTTTTTT.

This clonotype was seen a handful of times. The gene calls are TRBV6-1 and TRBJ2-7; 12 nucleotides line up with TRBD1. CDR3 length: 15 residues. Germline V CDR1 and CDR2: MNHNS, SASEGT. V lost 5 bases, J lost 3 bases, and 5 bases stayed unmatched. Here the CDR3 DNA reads TGTGCCAGCAGTCCGGGACAGGGGGCCCTCTACGAGCAGTACTTC. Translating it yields CASSPGQGALYEQYF.

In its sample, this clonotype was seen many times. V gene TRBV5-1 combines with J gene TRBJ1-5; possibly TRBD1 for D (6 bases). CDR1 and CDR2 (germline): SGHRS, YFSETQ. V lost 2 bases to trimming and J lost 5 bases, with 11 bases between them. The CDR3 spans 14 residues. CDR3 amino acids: CASSFNPGDQPQHF. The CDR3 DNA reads TGCGCCAGCAGCTTTAATCCAGGGGATCAGCCCCAGCATTTT. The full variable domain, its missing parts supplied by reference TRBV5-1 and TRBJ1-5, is KAGVTQTPRYLIKTRGQQVTLSCSPISGHRSVSWYQQTPGQGLQFLFEYFSETQRNKGNFPGRFSGRQFSNSRSEMNVSTLELGDSALYLCASSFNPGDQPQHFGDGTRLSIL.

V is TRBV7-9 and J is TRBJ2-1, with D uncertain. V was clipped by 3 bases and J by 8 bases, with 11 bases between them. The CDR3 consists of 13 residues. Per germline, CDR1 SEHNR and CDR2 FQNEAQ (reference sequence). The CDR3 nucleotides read TGTGCCAGCAGCTTTGGGTGGGTAGATGAGCAGTTCTTC. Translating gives CASSFGWVDEQFF.

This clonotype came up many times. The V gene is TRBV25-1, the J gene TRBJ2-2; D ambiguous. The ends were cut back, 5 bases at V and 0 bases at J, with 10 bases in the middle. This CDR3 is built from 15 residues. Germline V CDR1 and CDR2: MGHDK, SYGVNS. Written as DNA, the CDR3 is TGTGCCAGCAGTCGGACCGACCCGAACACCGGGGAGCTGTTTTTT. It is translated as CASSRTDPNTGELFF.

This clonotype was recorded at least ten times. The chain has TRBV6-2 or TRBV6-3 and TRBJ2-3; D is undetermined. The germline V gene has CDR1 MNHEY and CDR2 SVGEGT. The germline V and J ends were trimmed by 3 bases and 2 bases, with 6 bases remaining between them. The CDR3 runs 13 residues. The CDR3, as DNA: TGTGCCAGCAGTTATTTGTCCACAGATACGCAGTATTTT. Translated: CASSYLSTDTQYF.

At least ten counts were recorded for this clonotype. The CDR3 DNA reads as TGCGCCAGCAGCTTACTAGCCGACACAGATACGCAGTATTTT. It codes for CASSLLADTDTQYF. The V call is TRBV5-1, the J call TRBJ2-3; tentative D call: TRBD2 (6 bases). CDR3 length equals 14 residues. Trimming removed 2 bases from V and 2 bases from J, with 9 bases in between. In germline, CDR1 is SGHRS, CDR2 YFSETQ.

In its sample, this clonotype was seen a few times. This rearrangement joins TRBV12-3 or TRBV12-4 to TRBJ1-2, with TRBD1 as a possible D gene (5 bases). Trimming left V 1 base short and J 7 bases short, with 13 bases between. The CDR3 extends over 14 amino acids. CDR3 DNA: TGTGCCAGCAGTTTAGATAGGGGATTAGGTGGCTACACCTTC. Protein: CASSLDRGLGGYTF.

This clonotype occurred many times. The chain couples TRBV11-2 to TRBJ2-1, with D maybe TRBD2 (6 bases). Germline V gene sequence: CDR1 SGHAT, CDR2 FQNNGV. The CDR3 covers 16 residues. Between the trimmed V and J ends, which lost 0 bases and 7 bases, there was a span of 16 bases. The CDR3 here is CASSLERLAGRNEQFF. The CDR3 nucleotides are TGTGCCAGCAGCTTAGAGAGGCTAGCCGGGAGAAATGAGCAGTTCTTC. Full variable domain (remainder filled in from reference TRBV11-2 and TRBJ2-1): EAGVAQSPRYKIIEKRQSVAFWCNPISGHATLYWYQQILGQGPKLLIQFQNNGVVDDSQLPKDRFSAERLKGVDSTLKIQPAKLEDSAVYLCASSLERLAGRNEQFFGPGTRLTVL.

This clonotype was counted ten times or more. The DNA of the CDR3 is TGTGCCAGCAGCTTAGCATCGACAGGGGAGAATCAGCCCCAGCATTTT. This sequence encodes CASSLASTGENQPQHF. This rearrangement joins TRBV7-2 to TRBJ1-5; 8 bases are shared with TRBD1. In germline, CDR1 is SGHTA, CDR2 FQGNSA. The CDR3 spans 16 residues. With 0 bases clipped from V and 4 bases from J, the junction kept 5 bases outside the gene matches. The whole variable domain, filled in from reference TRBV7-2 and TRBJ1-5, reads GAGVSQSPSNKVTEKGKDVELRCDPISGHTALYWYRQSLGQGLEFLIYFQGNSAPDKSGLPSDRFSAERTGGSVSTLTIQRTQQEDSAVYLCASSLASTGENQPQHFGDGTRLSIL.

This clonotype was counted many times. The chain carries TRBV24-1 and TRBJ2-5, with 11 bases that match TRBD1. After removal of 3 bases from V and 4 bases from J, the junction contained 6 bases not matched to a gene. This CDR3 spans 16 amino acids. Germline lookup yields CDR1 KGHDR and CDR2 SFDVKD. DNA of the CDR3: TGTGCCACCAGTGATCCGGGACAGGGGGGATTAGAGACCCAGTACTTC. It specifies CATSDPGQGGLETQYF.

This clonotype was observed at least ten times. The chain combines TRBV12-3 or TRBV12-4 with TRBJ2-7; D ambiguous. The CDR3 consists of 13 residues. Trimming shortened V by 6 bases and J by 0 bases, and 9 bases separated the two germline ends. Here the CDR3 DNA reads TGTGCCAGCAGCAATGATTACTCCTACGAGCAGTACTTC. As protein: CASSNDYSYEQYF.

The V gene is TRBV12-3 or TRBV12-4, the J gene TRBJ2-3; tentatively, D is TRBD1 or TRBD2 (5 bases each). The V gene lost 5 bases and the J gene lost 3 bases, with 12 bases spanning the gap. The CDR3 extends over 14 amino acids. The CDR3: CASSGGGITDTQYF. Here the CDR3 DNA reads TGTGCCAGCAGTGGGGGTGGGATAACAGATACGCAGTATTTT.

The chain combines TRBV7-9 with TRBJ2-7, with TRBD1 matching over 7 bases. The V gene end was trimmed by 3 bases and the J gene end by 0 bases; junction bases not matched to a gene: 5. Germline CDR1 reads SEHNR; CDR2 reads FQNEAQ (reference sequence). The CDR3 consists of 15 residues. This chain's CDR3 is CASSLADRVSYEQYF. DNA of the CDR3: TGTGCCAGCAGCTTGGCCGACAGGGTCTCCTACGAGCAGTACTTC.